Below are 6 T cell receptor beta chains sequenced from a single sample in a study of blood T cell repertoires in COVID-19. Sequencing was performed with immunoSEQ multiplex PCR; in TCRdb, only in-frame clones are kept and a portion is missing. Altogether about 240,000 clones are present, roughly 80% being singletons, with the ten largest covering around 3.3%. The specimen was PBMCs or T cells enriched from blood (not recorded which). The receptors here all came from a woman aged 40 to 50 who had been exposed to COVID-19.

V usage is TRBV28 and J usage is TRBJ1-1; 7 bases match TRBD1. Losses at the gene ends were 6 bases for V and 4 bases for J; bases not matched to a gene: 20. The CDR3 length is 18 residues. Germline CDR1 and CDR2: MDHEN and SYDVKM. The CDR3, as DNA: TGTGCCAGCAGGGCTATTACGACAGGGTGGAGTCATGGCACTGAAGCTTTCTTT. Translated, it gives CASRAITTGWSHGTEAFF. The full variable domain, with the rest looked up from reference TRBV28 and TRBJ1-1, is DVKVTQSSRYLVKRTGEKVFLECVQDMDHENMFWYRQDPGLGLRLIYFSYDVKMKEKGDIPEGYSVSREKKERFSLILESASTNQTSMYLCASRAITTGWSHGTEAFFGQGTRLTVV.

V usage is TRBV5-4 and J usage is TRBJ1-2, with a weak D call TRBD1 (6 bases). Trimming shortened V by 0 bases and J by 6 bases, and 9 bases separated the two germline ends. The CDR3 contains 13 residues. Per the germline V gene, CDR1 is SGHNT and CDR2 is YYREEE (reference sequence). The CDR3 coding sequence is TGTGCCAGCAGCTTGGTGCAGGGGAATGGCTACACCTTC. Its protein is CASSLVQGNGYTF.

V gene TRBV9 combines with J gene TRBJ1-1; weak D call: TRBD1 (6 bases). The CDR3 runs 15 residues. Germline V lookup: CDR1 SGDLS, CDR2 YYNGEE. With 3 bases removed from V and 6 bases from J, the gap between germline ends came to 18 bases. The CDR3 bases are TGTGCCAGCAGCGAGTCAGGGGTTTACGGCGCTGAAGCTTTCTTT. Translating gives CASSESGVYGAEAFF.

The chain employs TRBV29-1 and TRBJ1-2; possibly TRBD1 for D (6 bases). The CDR3 spans 13 residues. Germline lookup yields CDR1 SQVTM and CDR2 ANQGSEA. Trimming stripped 4 bases from V and 5 bases from J, with 14 bases between. CDR3 sequence: CSVVTGIQYGYTF. The CDR3 region has the DNA TGCAGCGTTGTTACAGGGATACAGTATGGCTACACCTTC.

The rearrangement uses TRBV6-5 and TRBJ2-1; the match to TRBD2 covers 7 bases. The CDR3 runs to 14 residues. Germline lookup yields CDR1 MNHEY and CDR2 SVGAGI. Trimming cost V 2 bases and J 6 bases; bases outside gene matches: 4. CDR3 bases: TGTGCCAGCAGTTACGGGGGGGGAGGCAATGAGCAGTTCTTC. This sequence encodes CASSYGGGGNEQFF.

The chain uses TRBV10-3 and TRBJ1-5; 10 positions agree with TRBD1. Germline CDR1 is ENHRY and CDR2 is SYGVKD. V gave up 6 bases and J gave up 0 bases; unmatched junction bases: 8. This CDR3 is built from 17 residues. The DNA of the CDR3 is TGTGCCATCAGCGAGGGACAGGGGCTTTCTAGCAATCAGCCCCAGCATTTT. Residues: CAISEGQGLSSNQPQHF.